The text below deals with one T cell receptor beta chain. This clonotype was found a few times. The antigen this receptor binds is unknown. No per-base quality is available; no much larger clone lies one base away. The library was obtained by multiplex PCR. Sequencing was carried out with an Illumina HiSeq 4000. CDR3 regions were amplified by Arm-PCR with iRepertoire HTBI primers to construct TCR beta libraries. PCR products were gel purified before sequencing. Under the source paper's analysis protocol: Gene usage analysis of CDR3 amino acid clonotypes relied on the roughly 60 TRBV and 13 to 15 TRBJ segments identified across samples. COPE and FqMerger were used to merge filtered high-quality paired reads into contigs. BLAST was used to align contigs to the IMGT TRBV, TRBD and TRBJ reference genes, and CDR3 was defined following IMGT. Clonotypes above 0.1% frequency were classified as highly expanded clones. Repertoire diversity was measured by Shannon entropy, and V-J evenness by the Gini coefficient. Clonotypes shared by more than one individual were considered public. TCRdb reran the public reads through fastp at Q25 and MiXCR, keeping productive beta chains. CDR3 protein sequences are deduplicated, and each keeps its most common genes and DNA. TCRdb's processing, not the study's, gives the V and J calls here. This sample is represented by hundreds of thousands of distinct CDR3 sequences; 15% to 20% of them were singletons. In total, the top ten clones hold roughly 29% of the sample.

The sample originates from a study of regulatory T cells in long-lasting Graves disease (dated by TCRdb to about 2021). Regarding the research as a whole: In the newly diagnosed Graves' disease group, patients had been taking antithyroid drugs for less than 3 months. A total of some 33 samples were covered by TCR sequencing, comprising roughly 13 persistent and roughly 20 newly diagnosed Graves' disease patients. This study used TCR sequencing and RNA sequencing of peripheral blood to compare persistent Graves' disease patients against newly diagnosed Graves' disease patients. The study was registered as a clinical trial and conducted in China. The investigation overall reported the following: Patients with persistent disease shared more public clonotypes (under 3,000) than newly diagnosed patients did (966). Persistent Graves' disease patients showed lower TCR Shannon entropy and fewer highly expanded clones than newly diagnosed patients, suggesting clonal expansion. Peripheral blood alone was examined, since thyroid tissue, which constituted the primary lesion, could not be accessed. Persistent disease showed preferential use of TRBV28, TRBJ1-2 and TRBJ2-5, whereas newly diagnosed disease favored TRBV20-1 and TRBJ2-1. Sequencing and analysis were restricted to the TCR beta chain. The authors acknowledged the small sample size as a limitation that may reduce accuracy.

CDR1 SGHRS and CDR2 YFSETQ are derived from the germline V gene. The CDR3 sequence holds 13 residues, the cysteine and phenylalanine included. The only DNA kept is the CDR3, 39 bases in frame from the first base. Relative to germline, V is 0 bases shorter and J is 4 bases shorter, with 7 bases between their ends. The time point label on this specimen signifies: newly diagnosed GD, antithyroid drugs for less than 3 months. For both TCR sequencing and RNA sequencing, RNA was extracted from PBMCs in TRIzol. Graves' disease was diagnosed according to American Thyroid Association guidelines. Recruitment of patients was carried out at an endocrinology department in Xi'an, China. Each patient gave approximately 9.7 milliliters of peripheral blood, collected in an EDTA anticoagulant tube. Ficoll Paque Plus density gradient separation was used to isolate PBMCs, and no further T cell sorting was done. An Agilent 2100 Bioanalyzer and agarose gel were used to check RNA quality, while a NanoDrop 2000 measured RNA concentration.

Another study also made use of these data, one on T cells in Graves' hyperthyroidism and ophthalmopathy. From that second study: Stable Graves' hyperthyroidism was defined as the absence of progression to ophthalmopathy over 18 months of follow-up. Hyperthyroidism patients were aged 18 to 65 years and newly diagnosed, with disease duration of less than 2 months. Exclusion was applied to patients with uncontrolled infections, other autoimmune diseases, pregnancy or lactation. Diagnoses were established on the basis of clinical symptoms, serum thyroxine and TRAb, thyroid ultrasound, and orbital computed tomography. The first round of RT-PCR for the TCR CDR3 was performed with the HTBI primer set and the Qiagen OneStep RT-PCR kit. Blood samples also contained most of the expanded thyroid clonotypes (frequency above 0.001), which suggests that blood repertoires may reflect thyroid immune responses. A model built on a 13 V-J signature distinguished ophthalmopathy from stable hyperthyroidism, reaching about 88% sensitivity and approximately 81% specificity in cross-validation and 80%/75% in testing. In validation, the model predicted progression to ophthalmopathy a median of around 6.5 months before onset, with approximately 68% sensitivity and roughly 72% specificity. A discovery cohort of about 95 patients, 43 with Graves' ophthalmopathy and under 60 with stable Graves' hyperthyroidism, was used to find distinguishing TCR V-J signatures. Prospective prediction of ophthalmopathy was tested in an independent validation cohort consisting of roughly 19 hyperthyroidism patients and more than 15 patients who later progressed to ophthalmopathy. The roughly 99 discovery patients were divided at random into training and test sets in a 7:3 ratio. Thyroid tissue and blood T-cell repertoires from more than five Graves' hyperthyroidism patients were also compared in the study. After blood sampling, hyperthyroidism patients were treated with methimazole at a starting dose of 30 mg daily, and ophthalmopathy patients were treated with high-dose intravenous methylprednisolone. The libraries were constructed in a second round of multiplex PCR and then size-selected and purified. The libraries were sequenced on an Illumina HiSeq2000 using paired-end 100 bp reads. SOAPnuke was used to process the raw data, throwing out any read that contained adapters or uncalled bases, had a mean Phred below 15, or lacked an exact constant-primer or identifier match. High-quality paired reads were merged with COPE v1.2.5, and unique nucleotide sequences were defined as clonotypes. MiTCR v1.1 was used to align clonotypes to the IMGT TRBV, TRBD and TRBJ reference segments. Only V-J combinations with frequency above 0.0001, covering approximately 99% of repertoires, were analysed. The TCS score was defined as F50 (clonal expansion) divided by E x V (chaos), with BLOSUM62-based TCRdist calculated between CDR3 peptides within each V-J. Welch's t-statistics and random forest reduced around 510 V-J features to 10 to 15, which were used in a naive Bayes classifier (R e1071). Sample size was not statistically predetermined, and investigators were not blinded to group allocation. TCR Vbeta CDR3 sequencing of fewer than 150 peripheral blood samples (more than 40 ophthalmopathy, over 70 hyperthyroidism and approximately 17 progressor patients) is reported in the paper.

This chain joins TRBV5-1 to TRBJ1-2; there is no confident call for the D gene. The specimen comprised peripheral blood mononuclear cells (PBMCs), sampled at new diagnosis, from a patient treated with antithyroid drugs. This receptor was taken from a man aged 35-49 years with Graves disease. Donor details come from another sample of the same person, matched by shared clones. Read as DNA, the sequence is TGCGCCAGCAGCTTGGGACCGGCCTATGGCTACACCTTC. Translation gives CASSLGPAYGYTF.